Sequencing of this T cell receptor beta chain was carried out in a study of blood T cell repertoires in COVID-19 (dated by TCRdb to the early 2020s). For the wider study: Collaborator samples came from the United States, Italy and Spain and covered acute and convalescent phases of COVID-19. Where HLA class I and class II types were available, the types were taken from metadata supplied by the sample provider, not from assay-based typing. Nearly every sample came with metadata listing a de-identified subject ID, COVID-19 status, age in years and sex. Deeply sampled blood TCRbeta repertoires from subjects exposed to, actively infected with, or recovered from COVID-19 were included in the dataset. The repertoires were released in a freely available public database meant as a resource for research on the immune response to SARS-CoV-2. The prospective study material was composed of cDNA or gDNA derived from T cells, B-cell-depleted T cells, or PBMCs. The samples were drawn from the first 160 participants of the ongoing ImmuneRACE study and from 1,254 subjects provided by 6 global collaborators. Paper-wide results and their limitations: The quantity of clinical and demographic metadata differed by source and by participant and was supplied without curation.

Note on this clone: What antigen it recognizes has not been identified. Base qualities are not provided; no much larger clone lies one nucleotide away.

The CDR3 runs 15 amino acids, cysteine and phenylalanine included. Left in the record is the CDR3 DNA by itself, 45 bases read in frame from the first base. The germline V and J ends show losses of 4 bases and 9 bases respectively, and no gene match explains 7 bases of the junction. From a lookup of the germline V gene, CDR1 and CDR2 are SGHAT and FQNNGV. One collaborating source in Seattle enrolled patients during active infection and followed them longitudinally through the course of disease. The collaborating institutions used their own protocols to collect whole blood in K2EDTA tubes. For TCRbeta analysis, collaborators shipped samples in one of three forms: frozen whole blood, isolated PBMCs, or DNA extracted from either of those sample types. TCRbeta CDR3 regions were amplified from genomic DNA by means of the immunoSEQ Assay, a bias-controlled multiplex PCR. As for how the authors treated the data: The number of nucleated cells in each sample was estimated from the amplification of reference gene primers within the assay. Sequence reads were collapsed and filtered to measure the absolute abundance of every unique TCRbeta CDR3 rearrangement. Productive Simpson clonality was computed per sample as the square root of Simpson's diversity index over productive rearrangements. TCRdb obtained this table from immuneACCESS and retained in-frame rearrangements with V and J assigned. These tables miss some clones; where compared with another copy, unresolved V genes account for less than half of the shortfall, and the remainder is unexplained. The V and J calls and clone size come from that table; D and trimming were worked out from the DNA. The sample table holds approximately 110,000 clones, of which more than 80% were seen once. The ten largest clones take up 3.2% of the sample.

In this chain, TRBV11-2 is recombined with TRBJ2-1, and 12 bases in between align with TRBD2. The sequence was obtained from a woman of 80 years or more with COVID-19, enrolled during active disease. Sample: peripheral blood. The DNA sequence is given as TGTGCCAGCAGCTCCCGACTAGCGGGAGTAAGTGAGCAGTTCTTC. It translates to CASSSRLAGVSEQFF.